The text below deals with one T cell receptor (beta chain). Its antigen is as yet unknown. This specimen includes other DNA sequences encoding the same CDR3. V dropped 3 bases and J dropped 1 base, with 7 bases sitting between them. CDR1 and CDR2 from the germline V gene are KGHSH and LQKENI. This CDR3 has 13 amino acids. 60 Vbeta and 13 Jbeta primers were used in PCR. Libraries were prepared by immunoSEQ multiplex PCR; TCRdb keeps only in-frame clonotypes and omits some of them. The data contain about 130,000 clones, roughly 78% of them singletons. The entry originates in a study of cytomegalovirus exposure and HLA in healthy donors. Study findings and constraints: Among TCR beta chains, those listed as cytomegalovirus-associated numbered some 170. Sequencing probably produced one cluster of sequence variants that were highly shared. Follow-up analysis later connected one missense variant in DCLRE1C with trimming of TCR beta V- and J-genes.

The rearrangement joins TRBV18 to TRBJ2-7, with a weak D call TRBD2 (5 bases). The clonotype comes from a man aged 25-40 years in good health. The sample was PBMCs. CDR3 DNA sequence: TGTGCCAGCTCACCTCCGGGGTCCTACGAGCAGTACTTC. Protein product: CASSPPGSYEQYF.